This TCR beta chain was identified during a study of cytomegalovirus exposure and HLA in healthy donors. On the study more broadly: Out of 170 million or so T cells, an earlier analysis found fewer than 140 million unique TCR beta sequences in total. General study findings and limits: Immune exposure information available was restricted to CMV serostatus.

13 Jbeta primers and 60 Vbeta primers were used for the PCR. TCRdb keeps only in-frame clones here, not all; method: immunoSEQ multiplex PCR. The table has about 140,000 clones, over 70% seen once. V was clipped by 0 bases and J by 10 bases, with 9 bases between them. The CDR3 spans 12 residues. Germline CDR1 and CDR2: LNHNV and YYDKDF (reference sequence). This clone was detected only once. Its antigen is currently unknown. Sequencing input: PBMCs. J is TRBJ1-1 and V is TRBV15; no definite D call. The sequence came from a male donor in good health and CMV-seronegative. The CDR3 bases are TGTGCCACCAGCAGAGATCTGGGAGGAGCTTTCTTT. Translation gives CATSRDLGGAFF.